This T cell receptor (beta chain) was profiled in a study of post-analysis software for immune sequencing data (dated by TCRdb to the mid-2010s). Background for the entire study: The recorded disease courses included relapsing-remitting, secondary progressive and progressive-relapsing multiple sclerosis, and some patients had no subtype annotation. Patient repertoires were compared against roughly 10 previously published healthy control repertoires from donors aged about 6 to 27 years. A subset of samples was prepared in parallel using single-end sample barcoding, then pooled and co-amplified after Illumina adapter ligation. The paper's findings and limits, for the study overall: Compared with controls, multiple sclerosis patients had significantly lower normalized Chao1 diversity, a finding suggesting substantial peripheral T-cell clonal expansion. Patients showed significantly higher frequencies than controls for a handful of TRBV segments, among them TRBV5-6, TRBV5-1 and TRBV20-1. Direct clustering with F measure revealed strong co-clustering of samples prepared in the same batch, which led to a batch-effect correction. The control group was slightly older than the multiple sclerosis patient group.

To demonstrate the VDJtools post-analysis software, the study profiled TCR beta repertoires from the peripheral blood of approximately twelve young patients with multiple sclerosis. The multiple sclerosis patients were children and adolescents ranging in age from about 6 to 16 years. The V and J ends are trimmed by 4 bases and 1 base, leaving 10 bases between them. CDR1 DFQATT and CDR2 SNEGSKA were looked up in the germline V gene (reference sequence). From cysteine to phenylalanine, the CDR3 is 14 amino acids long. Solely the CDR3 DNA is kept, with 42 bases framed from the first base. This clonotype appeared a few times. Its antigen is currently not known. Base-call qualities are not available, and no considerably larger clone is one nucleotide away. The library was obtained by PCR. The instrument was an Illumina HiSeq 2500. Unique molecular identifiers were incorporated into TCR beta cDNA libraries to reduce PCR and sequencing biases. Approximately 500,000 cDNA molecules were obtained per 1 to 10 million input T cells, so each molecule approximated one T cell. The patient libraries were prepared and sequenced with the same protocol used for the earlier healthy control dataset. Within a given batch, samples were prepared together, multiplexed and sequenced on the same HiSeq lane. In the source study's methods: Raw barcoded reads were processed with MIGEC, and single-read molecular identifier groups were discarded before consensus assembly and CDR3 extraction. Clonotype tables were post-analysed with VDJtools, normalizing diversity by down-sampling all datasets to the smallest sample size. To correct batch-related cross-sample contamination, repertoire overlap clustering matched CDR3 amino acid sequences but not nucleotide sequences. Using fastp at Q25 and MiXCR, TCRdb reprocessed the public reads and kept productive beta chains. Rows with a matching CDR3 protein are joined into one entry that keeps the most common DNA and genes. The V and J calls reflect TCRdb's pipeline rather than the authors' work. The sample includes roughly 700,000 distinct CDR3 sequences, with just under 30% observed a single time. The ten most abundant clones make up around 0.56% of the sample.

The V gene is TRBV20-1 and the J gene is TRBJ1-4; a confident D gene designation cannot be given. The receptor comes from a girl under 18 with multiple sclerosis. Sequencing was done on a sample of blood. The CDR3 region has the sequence CSAKPSVTNEKLFF. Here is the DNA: TGCAGTGCTAAACCGTCAGTAACTAATGAAAAACTGTTTTTT.